This T cell receptor beta chain was documented in a study of post-analysis software for immune sequencing data. Whole-study context: As for disease course, relapsing-remitting, secondary progressive and progressive-relapsing multiple sclerosis were all included. Overall study findings and caveats: Controls showed lower frequencies than patients for roughly 5 TRBV segments, and TRBV5-6, TRBV5-1 and TRBV20-1 were among these. Those with multiple sclerosis, the patient group, showed significantly lower normalized Chao1 diversity than controls.

This CDR3 contains 15 residues. Germline-derived CDR1 and CDR2 are ENHRY and SYGVKD. Losses at the gene ends were 6 bases for V and 5 bases for J; bases not matched to a gene: 4. Each TCR beta cDNA library carried unique molecular identifiers. MiXCR, run by TCRdb on the PCR reads, gives a single entry per CDR3 protein. Altogether 750,000 to 950,000 distinct CDR3 sequences are present, under 70% being singletons, with the ten largest covering approximately 4.5%. On this clonotype: Antigen unknown.

This receptor was obtained from a girl aged 10-17 years with multiple sclerosis. Specimen: blood. The chain has TRBV10-3 and TRBJ2-5, with 15 bases aligning to TRBD2. The CDR3: CAISGLAGGRETQYF. CDR3 coding DNA: TGTGCCATCAGCGGACTAGCGGGAGGGAGGGAGACCCAGTACTTC.